This T cell receptor beta chain is drawn from a study of CD8 T cells in ankylosing spondylitis. TCRdb independently ran MiXCR on the 5' RACE reads; one entry per CDR3 protein. The table includes tens of thousands of distinct CDR3 sequences, roughly 10% detected once. Whole-study findings and limits: Disease-linked clones, CD8+, were relatively rare in peripheral blood. Seemingly characteristic of ankylosing spondylitis blood was a TCR beta motif consisting of under ten highly homologous variants.

Ten or more counts support this clonotype. Its antigen is unidentified. V lost 6 bases to trimming and J lost 6 bases; unmatched junction nucleotides: 11. CDR1 is DFQATT, CDR2 SNEGSKA, per germline (reference sequence). This CDR3 contains 14 residues. The receptor was isolated from a male donor with ankylosing spondylitis. Sequenced sample: blood, either unsorted or a sorted T cell fraction (not recorded which). The V call is TRBV20-1, the J call TRBJ2-1; TRBD1 matches 7 bases. DNA for the CDR3: TGCAGTGCAACGGGACAGTCTGCAATCAATGAGCAGTTCTTC. Its protein product is CSATGQSAINEQFF.